The 22 T cell receptor beta chains below come from one sample, sequenced in a study of radiotherapy plus CTLA-4 blockade in lung cancer. Generated by immunoSEQ multiplex PCR, the TCRdb table keeps only in-frame clones and is missing some. The data show 90,000 or so clones, with around 83% seen just once and 0.82% held by the top ten. Specimen: peripheral blood, collected from a patient treated with radiotherapy plus ipilimumab. These receptors all come from a human donor with non-small cell lung cancer who had stable disease on radiotherapy plus ipilimumab.

The chain employs TRBV7-3 and TRBJ2-1; possible D gene TRBD1, 5 bases. V was pared by 6 bases and J by 5 bases, with 11 bases between. CDR3 length equals 13 residues. Looked up from germline, CDR1 is SGHTA and CDR2 is FQGTGA. Here the CDR3 reads CASSQGFDNEQFF. As DNA, the CDR3 is TGTGCCAGCAGTCAGGGCTTTGACAATGAGCAGTTCTTC.

This sequence joins TRBV28 and TRBJ2-1; D is possibly TRBD2 (7 bases). V was cut by 6 bases and J by 7 bases, with 16 bases left in between. Germline lookup yields CDR1 MDHEN and CDR2 SYDVKM. This CDR3 has 14 residues. The CDR3 DNA sequence: TGTGCCAGCAGCAAGCGGAGGGGGGGGAATGAGCAGTTCTTC. Amino acids: CASSKRRGGNEQFF.

The rearrangement uses TRBV9 and TRBJ1-1; D is perhaps TRBD1 (6 bases). Germline V gene lookup returns CDR1 SGDLS and CDR2 YYNGEE. The CDR3 contains 14 residues. V was pared by 3 bases and J by 6 bases, with 15 bases between. CDR3 residues: CASSGGGDGAEAFF. CDR3 coding DNA: TGTGCCAGCAGCGGAGGGGGGGACGGCGCTGAAGCTTTCTTT.

This rearrangement joins TRBV7-6 to TRBJ2-1, with 8 bases that match TRBD2. This CDR3 spans 14 amino acids. The germline CDR1 and CDR2 sequences are SGHVS and FNYEAQ. J lost 9 bases, V lost 1 base, and 5 bases had no gene match. The CDR3: CASSLGRGGFEQFF. CDR3 DNA sequence: TGTGCCAGCAGCTTAGGACGGGGGGGCTTTGAGCAGTTCTTC.

The chain combines TRBV4-1 with TRBJ1-1; no reliable D call. The CDR3 is made up of 14 amino acids. The V gene's germline CDR1 is MGHRA and CDR2 YSYEKL. V gave up 2 bases and J gave up 1 base, with 8 bases separating them. CDR3 amino acids: CASSQHLGNTEAFF. CDR3 sequence (DNA): TGCGCCAGCAGCCAACATCTGGGGAACACTGAAGCTTTCTTT.

The chain combines TRBV12-5 with TRBJ2-7, with D tentatively TRBD1 (6 bases). The CDR3 extends over 13 amino acids. The germline gives CDR1 LGHNT, CDR2 FRNRAP. Trimming took 1 base from V and 6 from J, leaving 10 bases between them. The CDR3 sequence: CASGLGTGFEQYF. As DNA, the CDR3 is TGTGCTAGTGGTTTGGGAACAGGGTTCGAGCAGTACTTC.

The rearrangement links TRBV10-1 to TRBJ2-3, with D unclear. The CDR3 extends over 13 amino acids. Trimming shortened V by 7 bases and J by 0 bases, and 8 bases separated the two germline ends. The germline CDR1 and CDR2 sequences are WNHNN and SYGVQD (reference sequence). The CDR3 sequence: CASNAVSTDTQYF. CDR3 nucleotide sequence: TGCGCCAGCAATGCAGTTAGCACAGATACGCAGTATTTT.

The genes are TRBV10-3 and TRBJ1-1; 12 nucleotides line up with TRBD1. This CDR3 has 14 amino acids. Germline-derived CDR1 and CDR2 are ENHRY and SYGVKD. The V segment lost 6 bases and the J segment 7 bases; nucleotides outside the gene matches: 6. Written as DNA, the CDR3 is TGTGCCATCAGGGTGGGACAGGGGGCCGATGAAGCTTTCTTT. It codes for CAIRVGQGADEAFF.

The rearrangement uses TRBV6-5 and TRBJ1-1; D is uncertain. V dropped 0 bases and J dropped 1 base, with 9 bases sitting between them. CDR1 is MNHEY, CDR2 SVGAGI, per germline. The CDR3 consists of 15 residues. CDR3 bases: TGTGCCAGCAGTTACTCAGCTCGGGCGAACACTGAAGCTTTCTTT. Protein sequence: CASSYSARANTEAFF.

The chain recombines TRBV6-6 with TRBJ2-3; D is uncertain. The ends were cut back, 5 bases at V and 6 bases at J, with 9 bases in the middle. Germline V gene lookup returns CDR1 MNHNY and CDR2 SVGAGI (reference sequence). This CDR3 is 12 amino acids long. The DNA of the CDR3 is TGTGCCAGCAGTCTCCTAGGGGATACGCAGTATTTT. Residues: CASSLLGDTQYF.

This CDR3 reads CAAAKQGSTDTQYF. The CDR3 DNA reads TGTGCCGCGGCAAAACAGGGGAGCACAGATACGCAGTATTTT. This sequence joins TRBV5-4 and TRBJ2-3; 7 bases align to TRBD1. The trim removed 10 bases at V and 0 bases at J, leaving 8 bases unmatched. Germline-derived CDR1 and CDR2 are SGHNT and YYREEE (reference sequence). The CDR3 covers 14 residues.

V gene TRBV28 combines with J gene TRBJ2-3; 8 bases are shared with TRBD2. The CDR3 runs to 15 residues. The germline V gene has CDR1 MDHEN and CDR2 SYDVKM. The trim removed 4 bases at V and 6 bases at J, leaving 9 bases unmatched. In nucleotides, the CDR3 is TGTGCCAGCAGTTACGGAGCGGGGGTTTCGGATACGCAGTATTTT. Amino acids: CASSYGAGVSDTQYF.

The gene calls are TRBV7-6 and TRBJ2-7; tentative D call: TRBD1 (6 bases). V was shortened by 6 bases and J by 2 bases, with 17 bases between the two germline ends. Per the germline V gene, CDR1 is SGHVS and CDR2 is FNYEAQ. The CDR3 has 15 residues. The CDR3 here is CASSLEGGLAYEQYF. The CDR3 bases are TGTGCCAGCAGTCTCGAAGGGGGATTAGCCTACGAGCAGTACTTC.

The V and J genes are TRBV5-4 and TRBJ2-7; D remains unclear. This CDR3 contains 13 residues. V was trimmed by 4 bases and J by 2 bases, leaving 10 bases between them. Germline lookup yields CDR1 SGHNT and CDR2 YYREEE (reference sequence). CDR3 protein: CASSPQPPYEQYF. Written as DNA, the CDR3 is TGTGCCAGCAGCCCCCAACCCCCCTACGAGCAGTACTTC.

This clone appeared a single time. The chain carries TRBV2 and TRBJ2-7; 8 nucleotides match TRBD1. Germline CDR1 reads SNHLY; CDR2 reads FYNNEI. Trimming removed 2 bases from V and 7 bases from J; junction bases left unmatched: 10. The CDR3 loop spans 15 amino acids. Here the CDR3 DNA reads TGTGCCAGCAGTGAAACCCGGACAGGGATAGCGGAGCAGTACTTC. Translating gives CASSETRTGIAEQYF.

This chain connects TRBV5-1 to TRBJ1-4, with 10 nucleotides matching TRBD1. CDR1 and CDR2 (germline): SGHRS, YFSETQ. V dropped 2 bases and J dropped 7; count of bases not matched to a gene: 17. The CDR3 spans 19 residues. The CDR3 loop reads CASSLQTRDRGPFSEKLFF. CDR3 DNA: TGCGCCAGCAGCTTACAAACACGGGACAGGGGTCCCTTTAGTGAAAAACTGTTTTTT.

This clone appeared a single time. This chain links TRBV9 with TRBJ1-2, with D maybe TRBD1 (6 bases). CDR3 length: 15 amino acids. CDR1 SGDLS and CDR2 YYNGEE come from the germline V gene. V was trimmed by 3 bases and J by 6 bases, leaving 18 bases between them. For the CDR3, the DNA is TGTGCCAGCAGCGCCAGCGGGGGCCTGGCGGATGGCTACACCTTC. Its translation is CASSASGGLADGYTF.

The chain links TRBV2 to TRBJ1-6, with a weak D call TRBD1 (5 bases). Germline values: CDR1 SNHLY, CDR2 FYNNEI. The CDR3 contains 12 residues. V lost 7 bases, J lost 14 bases, and 15 bases lay in between. The chain's CDR3 is CASKVGAETLHF. CDR3 DNA: TGTGCCAGCAAAGTAGGGGCAGAGACCCTCCACTTT.

The chain links TRBV4-2 to TRBJ2-5; the D call may be TRBD1 or TRBD2 (5 bases each). The CDR3 consists of 13 residues. Germline V CDR1 and CDR2: LGHNA, YNFKEQ. V lost 0 bases and J lost 5, with 7 bases in between. The CDR3 protein is CASSQEGVETQYF. The CDR3, as DNA: TGTGCCAGCAGCCAAGAGGGGGTGGAGACCCAGTACTTC.

The chain combines TRBV6-6 with TRBJ1-5; the D is unclear. CDR3 length: 13 amino acids. Trimming stripped 0 bases from V and 5 bases from J, with 5 bases between. Per germline, CDR1 MNHNY and CDR2 SVGAGI (reference sequence). The CDR3 DNA is TGTGCCAGCAGTTACTCCATAGATCAGCCCCAGCATTTT. Its protein is CASSYSIDQPQHF.

This clone was counted a few times. CDR3 residues: CSVEVNRAGELFF. The CDR3 DNA follows: TGCAGCGTTGAAGTCAATCGCGCCGGGGAGCTGTTTTTT. V and J are TRBV29-1 and TRBJ2-2; no firm D call. Trimming removed 1 base at V and 6 bases at J, with 9 bases between. Germline V lookup: CDR1 SQVTM, CDR2 ANQGSEA. This CDR3 has 13 amino acids.

The V call is TRBV7-6, the J call TRBJ1-1; 8 nucleotides line up with TRBD1. From germline, CDR1 is SGHVS and CDR2 FNYEAQ. The CDR3 spans 15 residues. The V segment lost 1 base and the J segment 1 base; nucleotides outside the gene matches: 2. The DNA for the CDR3 is TGTGCCAGCAGCTTAGTCGACAGGGGGAACACTGAAGCTTTCTTT. Translated, it gives CASSLVDRGNTEAFF.